Each of the 8 T cell receptor beta chains below was sequenced from the same sample in a study of control samples from healthy donors and cancer patients. The protocol was immunoSEQ multiplex PCR, while the TCRdb copy is restricted to in-frame clones and leaves out a portion. The profile shows 130,000 or so clones, about 90% of them singletons. The specimen sequenced was blood. These receptors originate from a young man in good health.

The chain combines TRBV7-9 with TRBJ1-5; maybe TRBD1 (5 bases). Deletions cut 5 bases from V and 6 bases from J, with 8 bases between. CDR1 and CDR2 (germline): SEHNR, FQNEAQ (reference sequence). The CDR3 runs to 12 residues. CDR3 region: CASSAGLQPQHF. In DNA, the CDR3 is TGTGCCAGCAGCGCAGGGCTTCAGCCCCAGCATTTT.

The chain is built from TRBV5-1 and TRBJ2-7, with 10 positions matching TRBD1. This CDR3 has 15 amino acids. CDR1 and CDR2 from the germline V gene are SGHRS and YFSETQ. V trimming: 4 bases; J trimming: 7 bases; junction bases outside the gene matches: 11. The CDR3 DNA is TGCGCCAGCAGCCCCCCGGGACAGGGGACTGGGGAGCAGTACTTC. This codes for CASSPPGQGTGEQYF.

The genes are TRBV7-9 and TRBJ1-1, with 8 bases aligning to TRBD1. CDR1 SEHNR and CDR2 FQNEAQ come from the germline V gene (reference sequence). J lost 5 bases, V lost 1 base, and 3 bases had no gene match. This CDR3 is 14 amino acids long. CDR3 in DNA: TGTGCCAGCAGCTTAGGGACAGGGAGAACTGAAGCTTTCTTT. It specifies CASSLGTGRTEAFF.

The chain uses TRBV29-1 and TRBJ1-1, with a possible D match to TRBD1 (5 bases). The CDR3 sequence is 13 residues long. V was pared by 3 bases and J by 4 bases, with 12 bases between. Germline CDR1 SQVTM, CDR2 ANQGSEA. The CDR3 DNA follows: TGCAGCGTTGACATCCTTGGGGGCACTGAAGCTTTCTTT. It specifies CSVDILGGTEAFF.

The CDR3 spells CASSLINQPQHF. The CDR3 region has the DNA TGTGCCAGCAGTCTGATTAATCAGCCCCAGCATTTT. The chain joins TRBV12-3 or TRBV12-4 to TRBJ1-5; D is ambiguous. The CDR3 is 12 residues long. Trimming took 5 bases from V and 4 from J, leaving 6 bases between them.

CDR3 in DNA: TGCGCCAGCAGCCATGATTTCCCCGCGCGGGGGTTTACCCTAGCCAAAAACATTCAGTACTTC. Translating it yields CASSHDFPARGFTLAKNIQYF. The rearrangement links TRBV4-3 to TRBJ2-4; TRBD2 aligns across 7 bases. The CDR3 is made up of 21 amino acids. The V and J ends lost 3 bases and 0 bases, in that order; junction bases with no gene match: 20. Per the germline V gene, CDR1 is LGHNA and CDR2 is YSLEER.

This clone appeared once. The chain has TRBV27 and TRBJ1-6; 9 nucleotides line up with TRBD1. Trimming removed 6 bases from V and 7 bases from J; junction bases left unmatched: 4. The CDR3 consists of 14 residues. Germline-derived CDR1 and CDR2 are MNHEY and SMNVEV (reference sequence). CDR3 in DNA: TGTGCCAGCAGCCCAGGGACAGGGAATTCACCCCTCCACTTT. Translated: CASSPGTGNSPLHF.

This chain links TRBV30 with TRBJ2-7; D perhaps matches TRBD1 (5 bases). Deletions cut 3 bases from V and 2 bases from J, with 8 bases between. CDR1 GTSNPN and CDR2 SVGIG come from the germline V gene (reference sequence). This CDR3 spans 12 amino acids. The CDR3 reads CAWRGAAYEQYF. The CDR3 nucleotides read TGTGCCTGGAGAGGGGCAGCCTACGAGCAGTACTTC.